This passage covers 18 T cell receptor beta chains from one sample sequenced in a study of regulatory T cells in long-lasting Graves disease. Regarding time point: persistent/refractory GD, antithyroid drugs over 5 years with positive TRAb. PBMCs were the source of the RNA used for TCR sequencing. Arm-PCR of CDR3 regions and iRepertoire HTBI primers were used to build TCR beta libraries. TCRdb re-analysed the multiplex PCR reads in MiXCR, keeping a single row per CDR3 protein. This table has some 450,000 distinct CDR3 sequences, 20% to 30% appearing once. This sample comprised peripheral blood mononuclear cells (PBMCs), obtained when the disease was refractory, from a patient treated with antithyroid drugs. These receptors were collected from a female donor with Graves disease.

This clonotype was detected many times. The CDR3 region is CASSESGIRGYTF. The CDR3 DNA is TGTGCCAGCAGTGAATCCGGGATCCGGGGCTACACCTTC. The chain employs TRBV2 and TRBJ1-2; D is undetermined. Trimming cost V 2 bases and J 8 bases, with 12 bases left between them. The CDR3 runs to 13 residues. Looked up from germline, CDR1 is SNHLY and CDR2 is FYNNEI. The whole variable domain, filled in from reference TRBV2 and TRBJ1-2, reads EPEVTQTPSHQVTQMGQEVILRCVPISNHLYFYWYRQILGQKVEFLVSFYNNEISEKSEIFDDQFSVERPDGSNFTLKIRSTKLEDSAMYFCASSESGIRGYTFGSGTRLTVV.

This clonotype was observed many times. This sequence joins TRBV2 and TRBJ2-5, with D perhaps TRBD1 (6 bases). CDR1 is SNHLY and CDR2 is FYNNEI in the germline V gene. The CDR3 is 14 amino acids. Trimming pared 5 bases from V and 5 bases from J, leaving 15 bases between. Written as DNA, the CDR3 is TGTGCCAGCAGTCCACAGGGATTTCGGGAGACCCAGTACTTC. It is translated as CASSPQGFRETQYF.

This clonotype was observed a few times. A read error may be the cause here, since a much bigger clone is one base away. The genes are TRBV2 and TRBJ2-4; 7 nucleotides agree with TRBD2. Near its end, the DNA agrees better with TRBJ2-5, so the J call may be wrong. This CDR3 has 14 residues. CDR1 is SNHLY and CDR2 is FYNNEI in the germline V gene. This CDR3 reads CASSGSREYETQYF. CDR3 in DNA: TGTGCCAGCAGCGGCTCGCGGGAGTACGAGACCCAGTACTTC.

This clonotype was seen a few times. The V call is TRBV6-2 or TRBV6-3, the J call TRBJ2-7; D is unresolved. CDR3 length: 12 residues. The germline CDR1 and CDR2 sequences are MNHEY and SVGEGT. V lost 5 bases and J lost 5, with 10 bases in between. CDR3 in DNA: TGTGCCAGCAGTCCCGACACCAACGAGCAGTACTTC. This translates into CASSPDTNEQYF.

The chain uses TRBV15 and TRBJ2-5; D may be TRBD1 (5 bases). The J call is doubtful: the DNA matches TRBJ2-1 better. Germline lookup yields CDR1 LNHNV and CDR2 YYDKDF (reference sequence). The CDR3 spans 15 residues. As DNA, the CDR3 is TGTGCCACCAGCAGAGACAGGGCGGTGATAAATGAGCAGTTCTTC. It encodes CATSRDRAVINEQFF.

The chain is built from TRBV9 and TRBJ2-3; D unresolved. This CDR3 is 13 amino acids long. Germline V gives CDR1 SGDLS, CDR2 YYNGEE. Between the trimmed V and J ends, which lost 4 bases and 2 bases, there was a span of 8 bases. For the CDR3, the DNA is TGTGCCAGCAGCCAGGCGCTCACAGATACGCAGTATTTT. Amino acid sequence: CASSQALTDTQYF. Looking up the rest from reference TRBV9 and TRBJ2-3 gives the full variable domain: DSGVTQTPKHLITATGQRVTLRCSPRSGDLSVYWYQQSLDQGLQFLIQYYNGEERAKGNILERFSAQQFPDLHSELNLSSLELGDSALYFCASSQALTDTQYFGPGTRLTVL.

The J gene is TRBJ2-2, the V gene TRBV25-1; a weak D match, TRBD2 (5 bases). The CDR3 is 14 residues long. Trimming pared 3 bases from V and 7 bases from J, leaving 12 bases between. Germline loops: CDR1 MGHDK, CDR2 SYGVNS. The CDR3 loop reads CASSDPIRGGELFF. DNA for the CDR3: TGTGCCAGCAGTGACCCAATACGGGGCGGGGAGCTGTTTTTT.

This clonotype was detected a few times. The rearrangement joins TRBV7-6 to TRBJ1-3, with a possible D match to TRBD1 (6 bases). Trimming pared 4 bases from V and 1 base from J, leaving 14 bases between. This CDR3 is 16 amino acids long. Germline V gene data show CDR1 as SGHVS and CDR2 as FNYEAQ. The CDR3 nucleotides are TGTGCCAGCAGCTCACCGACAGGCCAATCTGGAAACACCATATATTTT. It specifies CASSSPTGQSGNTIYF. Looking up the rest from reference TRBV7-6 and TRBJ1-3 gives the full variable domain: GAGVSQSPRYKVTKRGQDVALRCDPISGHVSLYWYRQALGQGPEFLTYFNYEAQQDKSGLPNDRFSAERPEGSISTLTIQRTEQRDSAMYRCASSSPTGQSGNTIYFGEGSWLTVV.

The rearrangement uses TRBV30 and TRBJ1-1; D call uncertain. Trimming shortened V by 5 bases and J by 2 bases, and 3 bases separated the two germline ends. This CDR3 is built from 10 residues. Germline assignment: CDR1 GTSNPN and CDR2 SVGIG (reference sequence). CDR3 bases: TGTGCCTGGGGTAACACTGAAGCTTTCTTT. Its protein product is CAWGNTEAFF.

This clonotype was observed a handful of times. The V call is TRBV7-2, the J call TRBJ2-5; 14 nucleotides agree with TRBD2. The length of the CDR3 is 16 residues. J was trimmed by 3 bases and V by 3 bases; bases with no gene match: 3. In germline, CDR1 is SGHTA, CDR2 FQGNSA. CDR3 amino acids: CASSFRGLAGEETQYF. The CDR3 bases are TGTGCCAGCAGCTTTAGGGGACTAGCGGGAGAAGAGACCCAGTACTTC.

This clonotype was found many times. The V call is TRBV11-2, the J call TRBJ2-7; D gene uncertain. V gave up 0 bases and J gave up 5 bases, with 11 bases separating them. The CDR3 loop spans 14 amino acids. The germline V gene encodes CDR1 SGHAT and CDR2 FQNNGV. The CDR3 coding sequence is TGTGCCAGCAGCTTAGATCTGGCAGGCCACGAGCAGTACTTC. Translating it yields CASSLDLAGHEQYF.

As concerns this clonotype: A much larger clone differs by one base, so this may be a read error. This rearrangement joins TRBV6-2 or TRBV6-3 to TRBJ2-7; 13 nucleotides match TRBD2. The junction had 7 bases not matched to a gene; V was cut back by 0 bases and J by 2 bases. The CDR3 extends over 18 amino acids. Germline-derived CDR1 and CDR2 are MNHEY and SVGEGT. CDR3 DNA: TGTGCCAGCAGTTACTCGACCCTGACTAGCGGGAGGACCTACGAGCAGTACTTC. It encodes CASSYSTLTSGRTYEQYF.

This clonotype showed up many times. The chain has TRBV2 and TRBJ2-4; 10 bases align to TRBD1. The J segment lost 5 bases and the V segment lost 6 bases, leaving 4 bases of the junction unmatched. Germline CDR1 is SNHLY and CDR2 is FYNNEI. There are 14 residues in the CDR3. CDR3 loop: CASRRQGAENIQYF. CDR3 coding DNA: TGTGCCAGCAGGCGACAGGGGGCGGAAAACATTCAGTACTTC.

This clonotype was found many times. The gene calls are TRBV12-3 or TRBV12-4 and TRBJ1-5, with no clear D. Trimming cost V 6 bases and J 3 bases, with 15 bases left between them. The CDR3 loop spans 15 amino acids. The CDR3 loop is CASSMTGNYNQPQHF. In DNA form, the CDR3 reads TGTGCCAGCAGCATGACCGGTAACTACAATCAGCCCCAGCATTTT.

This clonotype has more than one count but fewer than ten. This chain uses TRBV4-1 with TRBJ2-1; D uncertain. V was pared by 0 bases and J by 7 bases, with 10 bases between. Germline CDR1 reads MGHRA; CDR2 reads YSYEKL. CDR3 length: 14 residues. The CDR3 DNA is TGCGCCAGCAGCCAAGACGGCAGGCCAAATGAGCAGTTCTTC. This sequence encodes CASSQDGRPNEQFF.

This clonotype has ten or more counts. The CDR3 DNA reads as TGTGCCAGCAGCGAATCCTTTACCGAGCAGTACTTC. Translation: CASSESFTEQYF. The chain has TRBV2 and TRBJ2-7, with D uncertain. The CDR3 consists of 12 residues. The V end was cut by 6 bases, the J end by 6 bases, with 12 bases between. The germline gives CDR1 SNHLY, CDR2 FYNNEI.

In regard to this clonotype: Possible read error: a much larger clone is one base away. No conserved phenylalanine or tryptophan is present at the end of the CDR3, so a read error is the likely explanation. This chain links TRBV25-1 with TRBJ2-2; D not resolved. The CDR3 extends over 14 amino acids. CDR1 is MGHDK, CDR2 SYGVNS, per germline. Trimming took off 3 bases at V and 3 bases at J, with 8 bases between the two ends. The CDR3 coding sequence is TGTGCCAGCAGTGAGGCTCGAGACACCGGGGAGCTGTTTTAT. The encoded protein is CASSEARDTGELFY.

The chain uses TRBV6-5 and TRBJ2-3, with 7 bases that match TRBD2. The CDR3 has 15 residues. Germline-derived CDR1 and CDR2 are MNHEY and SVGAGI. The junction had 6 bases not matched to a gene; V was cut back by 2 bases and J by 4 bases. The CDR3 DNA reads TGTGCCAGCAGTTACGGGGGAGGGGCGGCAGATACGCAGTATTTT. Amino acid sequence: CASSYGGGAADTQYF.